The 30 T cell receptor beta chains presented below share a single source sample, sequenced in a study of CD8+CD57+ T cells in acquired aplastic anemia. Genomic DNA, the template, was used for profiling of the TCR beta VDJ and CDR3. TCRdb re-called the reads through MiXCR, storing one row per CDR3 protein. Of around 200,000 distinct CDR3 sequences in the sample, around 60% are singletons; the top ten hold about 29%. The sample was sorted CD4+, CD8+, or CD8+CD57+ T cells (not recorded which) from PBMCs. The receptors were gathered from a human donor in good health.

This clonotype has a count of ten or more. V is TRBV6-6 and J is TRBJ2-3, with TRBD2 as a possible D gene (5 bases). Trimming pared 7 bases from V and 6 bases from J, leaving 11 bases between. Looked up from germline, CDR1 is MNHNY and CDR2 is SVGAGI (reference sequence). The CDR3 sequence is 12 residues long. CDR3 bases: TGTGCCAGCACCGACGGGGTGGATACGCAGTATTTT. Encoded protein: CASTDGVDTQYF.

The chain recombines TRBV7-2 with TRBJ1-1; tentative D call: TRBD1 (6 bases). Germline CDR1 is SGHTA and CDR2 is FQGNSA. The CDR3 is 13 amino acids. V was pared by 2 bases and J by 7 bases, with 11 bases between. In nucleotides, the CDR3 is TGTGCCAGCAGCTTATGGACAGCCTTTGAAGCTTTCTTT. It translates to CASSLWTAFEAFF.

At least ten counts were recorded for this clonotype. The chain links TRBV6-5 to TRBJ1-5; D unresolved. The germline gives CDR1 MNHEY, CDR2 SVGAGI. This CDR3 region has 13 residues. The V and J ends lost 0 bases and 6 bases respectively, with 6 bases between them. CDR3 protein: CASSYSGSQPQHF. As DNA, the CDR3 is TGTGCCAGCAGTTACTCGGGTTCTCAGCCCCAGCATTTT.

This clonotype was counted many times. The V call is TRBV6-5, the J call TRBJ2-1, with 12 bases that match TRBD2. Germline V gene lookup returns CDR1 MNHEY and CDR2 SVGAGI. The length of the CDR3 is 16 residues. The V segment lost 2 bases and the J segment 7 bases; nucleotides outside the gene matches: 6. CDR3 loop: CASSYVRTSGRNEQFF. The CDR3 DNA is TGTGCCAGCAGTTACGTACGTACTAGCGGGAGGAATGAGCAGTTCTTC.

V and J are TRBV7-6 and TRBJ2-7, with D uncertain. The germline V gene has CDR1 SGHVS and CDR2 FNYEAQ. Trimming left V 5 bases short and J 0 bases short, with 5 bases between. The CDR3 totals 12 residues. The CDR3 DNA reads TGTGCCAGCAGCGCGTACTCCTACGAGCAGTACTTC. Amino acids: CASSAYSYEQYF. Filled out from reference TRBV7-6 and TRBJ2-7, the complete variable domain reads GAGVSQSPRYKVTKRGQDVALRCDPISGHVSLYWYRQALGQGPEFLTYFNYEAQQDKSGLPNDRFSAERPEGSISTLTIQRTEQRDSAMYRCASSAYSYEQYFGPGTRLTVT.

V and J are TRBV25-1 and TRBJ1-2; 7 nucleotides match TRBD1. The trim removed 5 bases at V and 2 bases at J, leaving 5 bases unmatched. The CDR3 consists of 14 residues. From germline, CDR1 is MGHDK and CDR2 SYGVNS. This CDR3 reads CASSRPGQNYGYTF. DNA for the CDR3: TGTGCCAGCAGTCGACCGGGACAGAACTATGGCTACACCTTC.

This chain's CDR3 is CASRQTGTGSYEQYF. The CDR3 region has the DNA TGTGCCAGCAGACAAACCGGGACAGGGTCCTACGAGCAGTACTTC. This chain joins TRBV2 and TRBJ2-7; 9 positions match TRBD1. The CDR3 sequence is 15 residues long. Germline V gene sequence: CDR1 SNHLY, CDR2 FYNNEI. V lost 6 bases, J lost 1 base, and 7 bases stayed unmatched. The variable domain in full, with the rest retrieved from reference TRBV2 and TRBJ2-7, is EPEVTQTPSHQVTQMGQEVILRCVPISNHLYFYWYRQILGQKVEFLVSFYNNEISEKSEIFDDQFSVERPDGSNFTLKIRSTKLEDSAMYFCASRQTGTGSYEQYFGPGTRLTVT.

The J gene is TRBJ2-7, the V gene TRBV12-3 or TRBV12-4; a weak D match, TRBD2 (6 bases). V lost 3 bases and J lost 0, with 12 bases in between. This CDR3 has 15 amino acids. CDR3: CASSLEGRRSYEQYF. CDR3 DNA sequence: TGTGCCAGCAGTTTGGAGGGGAGGCGCTCCTACGAGCAGTACTTC.

This clonotype was counted ten times or more. The gene calls are TRBV20-1 and TRBJ2-5, with unresolved D. CDR1 is DFQATT, CDR2 SNEGSKA, per germline (reference sequence). V lost 4 bases and J 0 bases, leaving 9 bases between the germline ends. This CDR3 is 13 amino acids long. CDR3 loop: CSATYPDQETQYF. CDR3 DNA sequence: TGCAGTGCTACTTACCCCGACCAAGAGACCCAGTACTTC.

This clonotype was detected ten times or more. This rearrangement joins TRBV19 to TRBJ1-1; 11 bases match TRBD1. This CDR3 is built from 16 residues. Germline CDR1 and CDR2: LNHDA and SQIVND (reference sequence). With 5 bases clipped from V and 4 bases from J, the junction kept 9 bases outside the gene matches. Here the CDR3 reads CASSPSDRGRVTEAFF. In DNA form, the CDR3 reads TGTGCCAGTAGTCCCTCGGACAGGGGGCGCGTCACTGAAGCTTTCTTT.

The chain joins TRBV24-1 to TRBJ1-2; D may be TRBD1 (5 bases). Germline V gene lookup returns CDR1 KGHDR and CDR2 SFDVKD. This CDR3 is 15 amino acids long. The ends were cut back, 5 bases at V and 5 bases at J, with 17 bases in the middle. DNA for the CDR3: TGTGCCACCAGTGCCTCCGGGACTGAGTTTTATGGCTACACCTTC. This codes for CATSASGTEFYGYTF.

The chain couples TRBV20-1 to TRBJ2-3; the match to TRBD2 covers 9 bases. The CDR3 consists of 15 residues. CDR1 DFQATT and CDR2 SNEGSKA come from the germline V gene (reference sequence). The J segment lost 11 bases and the V segment lost 4 bases, leaving 16 bases of the junction unmatched. The CDR3 nucleotides are TGCAGTGCTAATAGCGGGAGCACGTCCTACAATGAGCAGTATTTT. Its translation is CSANSGSTSYNEQYF.

This clonotype has only a few counts. The gene calls are TRBV20-1 and TRBJ2-7; D perhaps matches TRBD2 (6 bases). V was clipped by 4 bases and J by 4 bases, with 11 bases between them. This CDR3 has 12 residues. The germline CDR1 and CDR2 sequences are DFQATT and SNEGSKA (reference sequence). The CDR3 nucleotides are TGCAGTGCTACGGACTATGGGTACGAGCAGTACTTC. This sequence encodes CSATDYGYEQYF.

This clonotype was observed a handful of times. CDR3 in amino acids: CASSATRDGEKLFF. CDR3 bases: TGTGCCAGCAGTGCAACAAGGGATGGTGAAAAACTGTTTTTT. J is TRBJ1-4 and V is TRBV2; D remains unclear. The ends were cut back, 4 bases at V and 7 bases at J, with 13 bases in the middle. Germline V gene lookup returns CDR1 SNHLY and CDR2 FYNNEI. The CDR3 sequence is 14 residues long.

The CDR3 region is CASGPTGEGNTIYF. In DNA, the CDR3 is TGTGCCAGCGGCCCCACAGGAGAGGGAAACACCATATATTTT. V and J are TRBV7-9 and TRBJ1-3, with D possibly being TRBD1 (5 bases). The CDR3 runs to 14 residues. V was pared by 8 bases and J by 4 bases, with 15 bases between. Per the germline V gene, CDR1 is SEHNR and CDR2 is FQNEAQ (reference sequence).

The rearrangement links TRBV7-8 to TRBJ2-7, with TRBD1 identical over 10 bases. Trimming took 4 bases from V and 2 from J; bases not matched to a gene: 11. Germline lookup yields CDR1 SGHVS and CDR2 FQNEAQ. This CDR3 region has 17 residues. DNA of the CDR3: TGTGCCAGCAGCTCTCCTGGCGGGACAGGGGACACCTACGAGCAGTACTTC. Translated, it gives CASSSPGGTGDTYEQYF.

This clonotype was recorded many times. The J gene is TRBJ2-1, the V gene TRBV4-1; D not resolved. V gave up 2 bases and J gave up 0 bases, with 11 bases separating them. Germline V gene data show CDR1 as MGHRA and CDR2 as YSYEKL. The CDR3 runs 16 residues. The CDR3 coding sequence is TGCGCCAGCAGCCAAATCGGCCGCAGCTCCTACAATGAGCAGTTCTTC. Translating gives CASSQIGRSSYNEQFF.

CDR3 region: CSARVTGANTGELFF. In DNA, the CDR3 is TGCAGTGCTAGAGTGACGGGGGCGAACACCGGGGAGCTGTTTTTT. The chain links TRBV20-1 to TRBJ2-2; perhaps TRBD2 as D (6 bases). With 1 base removed from V and 0 bases from J, the gap between germline ends came to 9 bases. The CDR3 is made up of 15 amino acids. From germline, CDR1 is DFQATT and CDR2 SNEGSKA (reference sequence).

This chain connects TRBV7-8 to TRBJ1-3, with 7 bases lining up with TRBD1. Trimming took 1 base from V and 9 from J; bases not matched to a gene: 3. The CDR3 runs 13 residues. The germline gives CDR1 SGHVS, CDR2 FQNEAQ. The CDR3 protein is CASSLGQGVTIYF. CDR3 in DNA: TGTGCCAGCAGCTTAGGACAGGGCGTCACCATATATTTT.

The rearrangement joins TRBV6-5 to TRBJ2-4, with D hard to call. CDR1 is MNHEY and CDR2 is SVGAGI in the germline V gene. Between the trimmed V and J ends, which lost 7 bases and 0 bases, there was a span of 7 bases. This CDR3 contains 13 residues. CDR3 sequence reads: CASKGIAKNIQYF. CDR3 DNA: TGTGCCAGCAAGGGCATAGCCAAAAACATTCAGTACTTC.

J is TRBJ2-7 and V is TRBV20-1, with 12 positions matching TRBD2. V was clipped by 5 bases and J by 4 bases; unmatched bases: 3. There are 13 residues in the CDR3. Germline lookup yields CDR1 DFQATT and CDR2 SNEGSKA (reference sequence). DNA for the CDR3: TGCAGTGCTTGGGGACTAGCGGGTTACGAGCAGTACTTC. Protein sequence: CSAWGLAGYEQYF.

This clonotype was picked up a small number of times. The gene calls are TRBV24-1 and TRBJ2-1; D is uncertain. The CDR3 runs to 13 residues. Germline CDR1 and CDR2: KGHDR and SFDVKD. V gave up 0 bases and J gave up 7 bases, with 6 bases separating them. Here the CDR3 DNA reads TGTGCCACCAGTGATTTGCCAGAGAATGAGCAGTTCTTC. Protein: CATSDLPENEQFF.

V gene TRBV19 combines with J gene TRBJ2-7; D unresolved. The V end lost 1 base, the J end lost 3 bases, and 10 bases lay between the germline ends. Germline V gene lookup returns CDR1 LNHDA and CDR2 SQIVND (reference sequence). The CDR3 runs to 14 residues. CDR3 DNA: TGTGCCAGTAGTATAGGTGGTTTGGGCTACGAGCAGTACTTC. This encodes CASSIGGLGYEQYF.

J is TRBJ2-7 and V is TRBV5-6, with TRBD1 matching over 7 bases. This CDR3 has 14 amino acids. The germline V gene has CDR1 SGHDT and CDR2 YYEEEE. With V trimmed by 5 bases and J by 3 bases, 8 bases remained unmatched. DNA of the CDR3: TGTGCCAGCAGTGGCTCACAGGGGAGCTACGAGCAGTACTTC. As protein: CASSGSQGSYEQYF.

The chain combines TRBV9 with TRBJ2-2, with a weak D call TRBD2 (7 bases). Germline CDR1 is SGDLS and CDR2 is YYNGEE. The CDR3 has 15 residues. V lost 4 bases and J 2 bases, leaving 12 bases between the germline ends. DNA for the CDR3: TGTGCCAGCAGCCCGTGGGGGGGCAACACCGGGGAGCTGTTTTTT. It encodes CASSPWGGNTGELFF.

This clonotype was seen only once. The chain couples TRBV6-5 to TRBJ2-7; perhaps TRBD2 as D (5 bases). V was shortened by 7 bases and J by 6 bases, with 16 bases between the two germline ends. This CDR3 is 13 amino acids long. Germline assignment: CDR1 MNHEY and CDR2 SVGAGI. This chain's CDR3 is CASNDDAGGEQYF. Here the CDR3 DNA reads TGTGCCAGCAACGACGACGCAGGAGGCGAGCAGTACTTC.

Here the CDR3 reads CSAREPRGTSYEQYF. CDR3 sequence (DNA): TGCAGTGCTAGAGAACCTAGAGGTACCTCCTACGAGCAGTACTTC. The J gene is TRBJ2-7, the V gene TRBV20-1; no reliable D call. V shed 0 bases and J shed 0 bases, with 12 bases lying between them. The CDR3 extends over 15 amino acids. Looked up from germline, CDR1 is DFQATT and CDR2 is SNEGSKA (reference sequence).

The chain employs TRBV2 and TRBJ2-7, with D possibly matching TRBD2 (5 bases). The CDR3 is 16 amino acids. V lost 5 bases, J lost 6 bases, and 23 bases lay in between. CDR1 SNHLY and CDR2 FYNNEI come from the germline V gene. CDR3 nucleotides: TGTGCCAGCAGTCGGGTGAATTCTAGGGCGGGTTCCGAGCAGTACTTC. This translates into CASSRVNSRAGSEQYF. The full variable domain, rest sourced from reference TRBV2 and TRBJ2-7, is EPEVTQTPSHQVTQMGQEVILRCVPISNHLYFYWYRQILGQKVEFLVSFYNNEISEKSEIFDDQFSVERPDGSNFTLKIRSTKLEDSAMYFCASSRVNSRAGSEQYFGPGTRLTVT.

In its sample, this clonotype was seen once. The chain employs TRBV24-1 and TRBJ1-5; TRBD1 aligns across 9 bases. Germline CDR1 and CDR2: KGHDR and SFDVKD. With V trimmed by 9 bases and J by 5 bases, 7 bases remained unmatched. CDR3 length: 14 residues. CDR3 DNA sequence: TGTGCCACCGATAGGACAGGGGTTGATCAGCCCCAGCATTTT. It yields the protein CATDRTGVDQPQHF.

This rearrangement joins TRBV5-4 to TRBJ2-7, with D unresolved. The germline V gene has CDR1 SGHNT and CDR2 YYREEE (reference sequence). V gave up 0 bases and J gave up 3 bases, with 13 bases separating them. The CDR3 is made up of 15 amino acids. CDR3 loop: CASSLEGAGYYEQYF. Written as DNA, the CDR3 is TGTGCCAGCAGCTTGGAGGGTGCAGGATACTACGAGCAGTACTTC.